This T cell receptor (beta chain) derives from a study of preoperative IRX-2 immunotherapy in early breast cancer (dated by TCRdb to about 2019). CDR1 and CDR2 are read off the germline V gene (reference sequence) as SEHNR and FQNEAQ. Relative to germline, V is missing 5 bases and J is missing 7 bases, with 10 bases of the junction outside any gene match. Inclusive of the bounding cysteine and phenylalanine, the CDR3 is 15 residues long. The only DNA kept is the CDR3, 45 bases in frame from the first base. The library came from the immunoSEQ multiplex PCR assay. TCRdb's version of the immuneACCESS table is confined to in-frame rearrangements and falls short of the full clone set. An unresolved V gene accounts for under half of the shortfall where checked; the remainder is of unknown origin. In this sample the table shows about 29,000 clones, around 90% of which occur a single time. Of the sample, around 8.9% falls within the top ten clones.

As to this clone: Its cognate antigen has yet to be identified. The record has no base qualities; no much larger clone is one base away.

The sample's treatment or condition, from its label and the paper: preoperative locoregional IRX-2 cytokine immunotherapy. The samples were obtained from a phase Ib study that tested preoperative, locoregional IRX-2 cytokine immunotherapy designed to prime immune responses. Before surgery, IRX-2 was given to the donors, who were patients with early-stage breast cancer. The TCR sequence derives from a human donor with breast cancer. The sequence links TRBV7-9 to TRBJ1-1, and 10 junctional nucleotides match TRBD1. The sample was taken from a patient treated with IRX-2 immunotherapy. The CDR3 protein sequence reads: CASSPPPDRGNEAFF. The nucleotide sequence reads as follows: TGTGCCAGCAGCCCCCCCCCGGACAGGGGGAATGAAGCTTTCTTT.